Below are 17 T cell receptor beta chains sequenced from a single sample in a study of T cells in Graves' hyperthyroidism and ophthalmopathy. Researchers amplified the TCR beta CDR3 regions from RNA transcripts. HTBI primers were the set used in a first-round RT-PCR of the TCR CDR3. MiXCR was run by TCRdb on the multiplex PCR reads, yielding one entry per CDR3 protein. The sample lists more than 450,000 distinct CDR3 sequences, about 20% occurring once. The sample taken for sequencing was blood. The receptors come from a man aged 40-50 years with Graves' ophthalmopathy.

This clonotype was detected ten times or more. The rearrangement uses TRBV30 and TRBJ1-2; TRBD1 is a possible D gene (6 bases). V gave up 4 bases and J gave up 8 bases, with 17 bases separating them. Looked up from germline, CDR1 is GTSNPN and CDR2 is SVGIG (reference sequence). This CDR3 region has 13 residues. The CDR3 DNA reads TGTGCCTGGAAGGGAGGGGGGGTAGGAGGCTACACCTTC. It codes for CAWKGGGVGGYTF.

The chain combines TRBV7-3 with TRBJ2-1, with 10 bases identical to TRBD1. Germline V gene sequence: CDR1 SGHTA, CDR2 FQGTGA. The V segment lost 2 bases and the J segment 14 bases; nucleotides outside the gene matches: 3. This CDR3 region has 12 residues. The CDR3 DNA follows: TGTGCCAGCAGCTTAGTAGGGACAGGGGAGTTCTTC. Its translation: CASSLVGTGEFF.

This chain links TRBV10-3 with TRBJ2-6, with a tentative D call TRBD1 (5 bases). Germline V gene lookup returns CDR1 ENHRY and CDR2 SYGVKD. There are 18 residues in the CDR3. The V gene lost 8 bases and the J gene lost 0 bases, with 20 bases spanning the gap. CDR3 amino acids: CAIPLKGPTGSGANVLTF. CDR3 coding DNA: TGTGCCATCCCGCTCAAGGGCCCCACAGGCTCTGGGGCCAACGTCCTGACTTTC.

Many counts were recorded for this clonotype. The J gene is TRBJ2-7, the V gene TRBV30; a possible D gene is TRBD1 (6 bases). The CDR3 extends over 13 amino acids. Trimming took 2 bases from V and 7 from J, leaving 15 bases between them. Germline loops: CDR1 GTSNPN, CDR2 SVGIG (reference sequence). CDR3 nucleotides: TGTGCCTGGAGTAGTTGGGCAGGGGATGAGCAGTACTTC. Translating it yields CAWSSWAGDEQYF.

This clonotype was seen more than once but under ten times. The CDR3 loop is CASSLDSNLGGYTF. The DNA for the CDR3 is TGTGCCAGCAGCTTAGATTCAAACCTCGGAGGCTACACCTTC. The chain links TRBV7-9 to TRBJ1-2; no reliable D call. Germline-derived CDR1 and CDR2 are SEHNR and FQNEAQ (reference sequence). V lost 1 base and J lost 8, with 14 bases in between. The CDR3 runs 14 residues.

The chain is built from TRBV5-1 and TRBJ1-2, with D unresolved. CDR1 is SGHRS and CDR2 is YFSETQ in the germline V gene. The CDR3 consists of 15 residues. V was shortened by 3 bases and J by 8 bases, with 20 bases between the two germline ends. Written as DNA, the CDR3 is TGCGCCAGCAGCTCCCACCGGGGAGTAGACTTCGGCTACACCTTC. Translation gives CASSSHRGVDFGYTF.

This rearrangement joins TRBV4-3 to TRBJ1-5; D not certain. Per germline, CDR1 LGHNA and CDR2 YSLEER. Between the trimmed V and J ends, which lost 0 bases and 7 bases, there was a span of 10 bases. This CDR3 region has 14 residues. CDR3 sequence reads: CASSQDEAGQPQHF. The CDR3 DNA sequence: TGCGCCAGCAGCCAAGATGAGGCCGGGCAGCCCCAGCATTTT.

This clonotype was seen many times. The rearrangement joins TRBV2 to TRBJ2-7; possibly TRBD1 or TRBD2 for D (5 bases each). In germline, CDR1 is SNHLY, CDR2 FYNNEI. V was cut by 6 bases and J by 5 bases, with 5 bases left in between. The CDR3 sequence is 10 residues long. The CDR3 sequence is CASRGDEQYF. In DNA form, the CDR3 reads TGTGCCAGCAGGGGGGACGAGCAGTACTTC.

J is TRBJ2-3 and V is TRBV25-1; 7 nucleotides match TRBD1. The CDR3 length is 17 residues. J gave up 6 bases and V 3 bases, and 15 bases lay outside the gene matches. Per germline, CDR1 MGHDK and CDR2 SYGVNS. The CDR3 DNA is TGTGCCAGCAGTGAGGTAGGGGGCTTCTACTCCACGGATACGCAGTATTTT. Protein product: CASSEVGGFYSTDTQYF.

The DNA for the CDR3 is TGCAGTGCTTCCAGGGGGCGTCGGGGCACTGAAGCTTTCTTT. Its translation is CSASRGRRGTEAFF. The chain links TRBV20-1 to TRBJ1-1; TRBD1 aligns across 8 bases. The J segment lost 4 bases and the V segment lost 5 bases, leaving 9 bases of the junction unmatched. The CDR3 totals 14 residues. Germline CDR1 reads DFQATT; CDR2 reads SNEGSKA (reference sequence).

The chain combines TRBV7-9 with TRBJ2-1, with D possibly being TRBD1 (5 bases). The V and J ends lost 1 base and 2 bases respectively, with 24 bases between them. Germline loops: CDR1 SEHNR, CDR2 FQNEAQ (reference sequence). The CDR3 spans 20 residues. CDR3 nucleotides: TGTGCCAGCAGCTTAGGCCCCTTGGACATCGCCCGTCTTCCCTACAATGAGCAGTTCTTC. Its translation: CASSLGPLDIARLPYNEQFF.

The rearrangement joins TRBV3-1 to TRBJ2-1, with 7 bases matching TRBD2. Trimming cost V 3 bases and J 1 base; bases outside gene matches: 3. The CDR3 is 15 amino acids. Germline V gene lookup returns CDR1 LGHDT and CDR2 YNNKEL (reference sequence). The CDR3 nucleotides are TGTGCCAGCAGCCACAGCGGGGTTTCCTACAATGAGCAGTTCTTC. It translates to CASSHSGVSYNEQFF.

This clonotype appeared a few times. The J gene is TRBJ2-7, the V gene TRBV27, with TRBD1 identical over 8 bases. With 8 bases clipped from V and 6 bases from J, the junction kept 6 bases outside the gene matches. CDR1 MNHEY and CDR2 SMNVEV come from the germline V gene (reference sequence). The CDR3 consists of 12 residues. As DNA, the CDR3 is TGTGCCAGCGGGCAGGGGGCCAGCGAGCAGTACTTC. Protein: CASGQGASEQYF.

Only a few counts were recorded for this clonotype. The rearrangement uses TRBV19 and TRBJ2-1, with TRBD2 identical over 8 bases. Germline V lookup: CDR1 LNHDA, CDR2 SQIVND (reference sequence). J was trimmed by 7 bases and V by 6 bases; bases with no gene match: 11. The CDR3 is made up of 15 amino acids. CDR3: CASRKRESSGNEQFF. CDR3 in DNA: TGTGCCAGTAGGAAGCGGGAGTCCTCTGGTAATGAGCAGTTCTTC.

Many counts were recorded for this clonotype. J is TRBJ2-1 and V is TRBV28; 11 nucleotides align to TRBD2. CDR3 length equals 17 residues. From germline, CDR1 is MDHEN and CDR2 SYDVKM. V shed 2 bases and J 7 bases; nucleotides not matched to a gene: 10. DNA for the CDR3: TGTGCCAGCAGTTTAATGGTAGCGGGAGGGATTAAGAATGAGCAGTTCTTC. Its translation: CASSLMVAGGIKNEQFF.

The chain recombines TRBV12-3 or TRBV12-4 with TRBJ1-3; no reliable D call. V dropped 4 bases and J dropped 0 bases, with 10 bases sitting between them. The CDR3 totals 15 residues. The chain's CDR3 is CASSYSWSSGNTIYF. The CDR3 region has the DNA TGTGCCAGCAGTTACTCATGGAGCTCTGGAAACACCATATATTTT.

This clonotype was detected many times. The chain links TRBV3-1 to TRBJ1-1; the D is unclear. The germline V and J ends were trimmed by 4 bases and 1 base, with 10 bases remaining between them. There are 14 residues in the CDR3. Looked up from germline, CDR1 is LGHDT and CDR2 is YNNKEL (reference sequence). The CDR3 spells CASSPNGGNTEAFF. The CDR3 DNA follows: TGTGCCAGCAGCCCCAATGGAGGGAACACTGAAGCTTTCTTT. Full variable domain (missing parts from reference TRBV3-1 and TRBJ1-1): DTAVSQTPKYLVTQMGNDKSIKCEQNLGHDTMYWYKQDSKKFLKIMFSYNNKELIINETVPNRFSPKSPDKAHLNLHINSLELGDSAVYFCASSPNGGNTEAFFGQGTRLTVV.